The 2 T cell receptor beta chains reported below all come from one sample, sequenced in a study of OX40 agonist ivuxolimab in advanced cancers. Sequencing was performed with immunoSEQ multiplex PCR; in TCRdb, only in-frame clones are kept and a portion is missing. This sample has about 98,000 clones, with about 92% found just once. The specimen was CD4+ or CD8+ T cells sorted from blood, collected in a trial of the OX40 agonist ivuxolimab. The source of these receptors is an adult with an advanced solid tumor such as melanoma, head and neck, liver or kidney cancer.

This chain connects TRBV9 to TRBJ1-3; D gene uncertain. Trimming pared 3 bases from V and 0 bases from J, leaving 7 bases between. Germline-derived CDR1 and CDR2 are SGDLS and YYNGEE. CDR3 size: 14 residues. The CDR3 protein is CASSATISGNTIYF. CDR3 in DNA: TGTGCCAGCAGCGCCACAATCTCTGGAAACACCATATATTTT.

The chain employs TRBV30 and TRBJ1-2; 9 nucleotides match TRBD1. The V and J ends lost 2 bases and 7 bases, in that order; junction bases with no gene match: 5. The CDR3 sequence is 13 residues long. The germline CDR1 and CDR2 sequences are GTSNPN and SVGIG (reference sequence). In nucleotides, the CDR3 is TGTGCCTGGAGTTTGGGACAGGGCTCTGGCTACACCTTC. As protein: CAWSLGQGSGYTF.